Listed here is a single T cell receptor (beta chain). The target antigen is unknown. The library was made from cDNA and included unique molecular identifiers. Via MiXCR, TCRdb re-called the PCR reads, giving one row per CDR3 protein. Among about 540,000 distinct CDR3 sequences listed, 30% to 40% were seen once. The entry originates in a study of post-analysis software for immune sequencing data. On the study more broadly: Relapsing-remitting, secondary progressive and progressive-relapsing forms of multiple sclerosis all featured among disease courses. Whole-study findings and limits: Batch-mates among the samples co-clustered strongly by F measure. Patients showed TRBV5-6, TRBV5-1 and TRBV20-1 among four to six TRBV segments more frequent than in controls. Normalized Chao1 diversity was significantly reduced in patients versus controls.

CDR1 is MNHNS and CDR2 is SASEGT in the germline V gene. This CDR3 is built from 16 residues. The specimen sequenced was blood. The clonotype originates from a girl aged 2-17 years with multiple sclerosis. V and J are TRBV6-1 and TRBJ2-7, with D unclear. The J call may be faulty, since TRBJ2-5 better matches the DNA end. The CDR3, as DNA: TGTGCCAGCAGTGATCGGTACGGCCCGATAAAAGAGACCCAGTACTTC. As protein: CASSDRYGPIKETQYF.